Described below is a single T cell receptor (beta chain) sequence and its context. Its matching antigen is unknown. The sample is drawn from a study of CD8 T cells in ankylosing spondylitis. Study-wide findings and caveats: There was a TCR beta motif, made of 7 to 9 highly homologous variants, that appeared characteristic of ankylosing spondylitis blood. Past research had described some motif variants in reactive arthritis synovial fluid and blood. Disease-associated clones were reportedly significantly overrepresented in matched ankylosing spondylitis synovial fluid. Relatively scarce in peripheral blood, disease-linked clones were CD8+.

CDR1 is SGHTA, CDR2 FQGNSA, per germline. The CDR3 totals 14 residues. V shed 5 bases and J shed 6 bases, with 14 bases lying between them. Construction of TCR beta libraries was performed using quantitative 5'-RACE with molecular barcodes. TCRdb independently ran MiXCR on the 5' RACE reads; one entry per CDR3 protein. Among some 700,000 distinct CDR3 sequences listed, about 20% were seen once. Sequences were obtained from blood, either unsorted or a sorted T cell fraction (not recorded which). The chain has TRBV7-2 and TRBJ2-1; D gene unclear. This receptor was taken from a male donor with ankylosing spondylitis. As DNA, the CDR3 is TGTGCCAGCAGCAAAACGAGGTCCGGCAATGAGCAGTTCTTC. This gives the protein CASSKTRSGNEQFF.